This T cell receptor (beta chain) was observed in a study of CD8 T cells in Susac syndrome. Whole-study results and caveats: In Susac patients, clonal expansion was not detected in CD4+ cells.

Reverse transcription of 0.5 to 1 ug RNA was performed with random hexamers. Amplification of TCR beta CDR3 was carried out by immunoSEQ multiplex PCR, which covered 54 Vbeta and 13 Jbeta segments. MiXCR was run by TCRdb on the immunoSEQ multiplex PCR reads, yielding one entry per CDR3 protein. The data contain about 190,000 distinct CDR3 sequences, approximately 95% of them singletons. As to this clonotype: What it binds is unknown.

CDR1 and CDR2 from the germline V gene are DFQATT and SNEGSKA (reference sequence). The V segment lost 5 bases and the J segment 6 bases; nucleotides outside the gene matches: 6. The CDR3 sequence is 12 residues long. The Susac syndrome patients fit the recently defined diagnostic criteria for definite or probable disease. TEMRA cells were FACS-enriched, while CD8+ and CD4+ T cells were negatively isolated. The chain combines TRBV20-1 with TRBJ1-2; 7 bases map to TRBD1. The TCR comes from a human donor with Susac syndrome. Sequenced input: CD4+ T cells from PBMCs. CDR3 loop: CSAETGTHGYTF. The CDR3 bases are TGCAGTGCTGAGACAGGGACCCATGGCTACACCTTC.